The source of this T cell receptor (beta chain) is a study of blood T cell repertoires in COVID-19. For the study at large: Samples came from the United States, Italy and Spain, spanning acute and convalescent COVID-19. T cells, B-cell-depleted T cells, or PBMCs provided the cDNA or gDNA that served as material.

V lost 4 bases and J lost 7; bases outside the gene matches: 14. The CDR3 contains 16 residues. Germline V lookup: CDR1 LNHDA, CDR2 SQIVND (reference sequence). Original methodology: Reference gene primer amplification yielded estimated nucleated cell counts. The table came from immunoSEQ multiplex PCR; TCRdb's copy has only in-frame clones and leaves some out. The V and J calls and clone size come from that table; D and trimming were worked out from the DNA. This sample carries about 74,000 clones, about four fifths of them seen once, and the ten largest clones take 20% to 25%. This receptor was obtained from a man aged 65-85 years with acute or convalescent COVID-19. The sequenced material came from peripheral blood. The genes are TRBV19 and TRBJ2-3; TRBD2 aligns across 7 bases. The CDR3 nucleotides are TGTGCCAGTAGTACCTTACTAGCGCCGCCGGGTAATACGCAGTATTTT. Translated: CASSTLLAPPGNTQYF.